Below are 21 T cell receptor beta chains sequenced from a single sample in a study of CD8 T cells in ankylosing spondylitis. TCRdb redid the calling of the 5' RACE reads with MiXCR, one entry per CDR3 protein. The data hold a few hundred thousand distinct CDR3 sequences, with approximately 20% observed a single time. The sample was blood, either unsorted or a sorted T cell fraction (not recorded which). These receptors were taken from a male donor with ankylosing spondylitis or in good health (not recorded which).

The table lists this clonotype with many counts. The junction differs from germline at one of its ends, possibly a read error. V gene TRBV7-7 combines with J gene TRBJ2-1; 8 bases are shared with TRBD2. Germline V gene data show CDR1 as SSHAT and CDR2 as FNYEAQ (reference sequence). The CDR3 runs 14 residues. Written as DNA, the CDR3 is TGTGCTAGCAGCTTCGGGACTAGAGGGTATGAGCAGTTCTTC. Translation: CASSFGTRGYEQFF.

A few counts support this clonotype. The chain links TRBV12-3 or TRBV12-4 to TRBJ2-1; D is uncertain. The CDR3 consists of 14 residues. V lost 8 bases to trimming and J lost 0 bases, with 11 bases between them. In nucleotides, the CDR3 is TGTGCCAGCTGCCCTGGCGACTCCTACAATGAGCAGTTCTTC. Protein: CASCPGDSYNEQFF.

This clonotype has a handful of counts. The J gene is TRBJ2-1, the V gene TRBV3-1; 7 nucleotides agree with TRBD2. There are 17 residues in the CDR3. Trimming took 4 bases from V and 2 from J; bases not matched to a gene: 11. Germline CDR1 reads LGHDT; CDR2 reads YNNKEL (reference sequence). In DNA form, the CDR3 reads TGTGCCAGCAGCCCCCCGGCTGGGCTAGCGGCCTACAATGAGCAGTTCTTC. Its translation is CASSPPAGLAAYNEQFF.

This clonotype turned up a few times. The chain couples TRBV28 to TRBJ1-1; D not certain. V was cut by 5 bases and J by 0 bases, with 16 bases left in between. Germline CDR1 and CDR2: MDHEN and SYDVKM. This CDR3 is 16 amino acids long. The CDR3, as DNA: TGTGCCAGCAGTCCCCGGACTGACCCGGTGAACACTGAAGCTTTCTTT. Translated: CASSPRTDPVNTEAFF.

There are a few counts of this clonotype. The CDR3, as DNA: TGTGCCAGCAGCCTGGTCGGCCCAACATCGGATGAGCAGTTCTTC. Its protein is CASSLVGPTSDEQFF. The chain employs TRBV7-2 and TRBJ2-1, with D uncertain. Trimming took off 5 bases at V and 8 bases at J, with 19 bases between the two ends. This CDR3 has 15 amino acids. Germline values: CDR1 SGHTA, CDR2 FQGNSA.

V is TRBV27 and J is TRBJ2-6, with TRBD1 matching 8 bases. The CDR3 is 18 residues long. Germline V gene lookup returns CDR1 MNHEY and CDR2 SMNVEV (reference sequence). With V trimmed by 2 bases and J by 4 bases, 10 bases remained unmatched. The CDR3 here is CASSLMGQDSLGANVLTF. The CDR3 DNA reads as TGTGCCAGCAGTTTAATGGGACAGGACTCGTTAGGGGCCAACGTCCTGACTTTC.

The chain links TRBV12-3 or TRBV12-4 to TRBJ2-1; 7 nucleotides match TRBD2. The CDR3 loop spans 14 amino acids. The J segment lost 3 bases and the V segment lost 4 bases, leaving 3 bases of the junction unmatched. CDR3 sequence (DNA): TGTGCCAGCAGTTGGCCTAGCGGCTACAATGAGCAGTTCTTC. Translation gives CASSWPSGYNEQFF.

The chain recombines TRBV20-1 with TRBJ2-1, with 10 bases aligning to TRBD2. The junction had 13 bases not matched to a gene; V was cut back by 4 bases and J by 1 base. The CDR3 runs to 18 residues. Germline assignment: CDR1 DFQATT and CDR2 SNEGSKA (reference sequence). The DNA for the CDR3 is TGCAGTGCTACTACTAGCGGGATCCAGGAAACTTCCTACAATGAGCAGTTCTTC. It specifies CSATTSGIQETSYNEQFF.

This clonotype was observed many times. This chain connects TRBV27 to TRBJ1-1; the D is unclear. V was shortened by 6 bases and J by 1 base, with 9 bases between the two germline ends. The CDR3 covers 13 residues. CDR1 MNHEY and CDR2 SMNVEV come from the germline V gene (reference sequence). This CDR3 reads CASRHHGNTEAFF. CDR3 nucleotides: TGTGCCAGCAGACATCACGGGAACACTGAAGCTTTCTTT.

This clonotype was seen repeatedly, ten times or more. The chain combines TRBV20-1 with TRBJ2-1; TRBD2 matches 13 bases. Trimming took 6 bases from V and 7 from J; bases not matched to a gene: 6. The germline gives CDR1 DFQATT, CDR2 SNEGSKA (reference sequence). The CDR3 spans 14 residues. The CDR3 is CSAAGTSGMNEQFF. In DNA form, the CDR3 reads TGCAGTGCGGCCGGGACTAGCGGGATGAATGAGCAGTTCTTC.

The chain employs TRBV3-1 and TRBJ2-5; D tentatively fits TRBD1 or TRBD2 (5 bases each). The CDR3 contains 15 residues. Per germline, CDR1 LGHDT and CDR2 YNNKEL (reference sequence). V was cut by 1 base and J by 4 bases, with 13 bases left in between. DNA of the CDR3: TGTGCCAGCAGCCAAGGAAGGGACCGGAGAGAGACCCAGTACTTC. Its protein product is CASSQGRDRRETQYF.

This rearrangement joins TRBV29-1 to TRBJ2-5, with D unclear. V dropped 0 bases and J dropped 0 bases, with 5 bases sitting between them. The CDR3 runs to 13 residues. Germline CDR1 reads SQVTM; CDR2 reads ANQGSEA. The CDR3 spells CSVEEANQETQYF. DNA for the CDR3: TGCAGCGTTGAAGAGGCGAACCAAGAGACCCAGTACTTC.

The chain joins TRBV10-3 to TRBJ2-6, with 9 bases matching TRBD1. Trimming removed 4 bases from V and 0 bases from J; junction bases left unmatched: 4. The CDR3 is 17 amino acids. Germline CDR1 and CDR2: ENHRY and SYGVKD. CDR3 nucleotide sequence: TGTGCCATCAGTGGTGGACAGGGGCGCTCTGGGGCCAACGTCCTGACTTTC. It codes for CAISGGQGRSGANVLTF.

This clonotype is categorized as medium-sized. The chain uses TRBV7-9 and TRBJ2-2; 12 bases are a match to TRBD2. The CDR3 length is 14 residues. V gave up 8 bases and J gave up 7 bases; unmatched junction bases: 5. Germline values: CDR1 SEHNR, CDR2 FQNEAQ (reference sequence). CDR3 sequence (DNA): TGTGCCAGCGGTTCGGGACTAGCGGGCGGGGAGCTGTTTTTT. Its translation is CASGSGLAGGELFF.

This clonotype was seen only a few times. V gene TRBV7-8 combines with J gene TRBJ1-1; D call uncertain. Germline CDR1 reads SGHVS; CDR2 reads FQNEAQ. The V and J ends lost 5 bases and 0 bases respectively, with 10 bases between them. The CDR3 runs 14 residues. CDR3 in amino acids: CASSLFNMNTEAFF. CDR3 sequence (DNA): TGTGCCAGCAGCCTTTTTAACATGAACACTGAAGCTTTCTTT.

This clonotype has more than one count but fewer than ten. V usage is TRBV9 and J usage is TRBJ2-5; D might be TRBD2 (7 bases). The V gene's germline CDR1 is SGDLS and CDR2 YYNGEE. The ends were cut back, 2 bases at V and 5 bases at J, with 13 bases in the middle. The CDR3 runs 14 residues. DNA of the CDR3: TGTGCCAGCAGCGTTGGGGGGGCCGGGGAGACCCAGTACTTC. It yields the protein CASSVGGAGETQYF.

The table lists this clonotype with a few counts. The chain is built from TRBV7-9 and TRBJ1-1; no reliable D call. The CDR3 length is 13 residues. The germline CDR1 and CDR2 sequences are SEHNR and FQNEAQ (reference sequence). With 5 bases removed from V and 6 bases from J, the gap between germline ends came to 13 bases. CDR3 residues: CASSSTNFAEAFF. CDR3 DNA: TGTGCCAGCAGCAGTACTAATTTTGCTGAAGCTTTCTTT.

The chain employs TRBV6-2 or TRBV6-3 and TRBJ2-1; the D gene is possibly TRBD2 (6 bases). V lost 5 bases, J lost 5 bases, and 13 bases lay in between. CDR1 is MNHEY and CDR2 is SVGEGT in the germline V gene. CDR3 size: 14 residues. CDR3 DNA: TGTGCCAGCAGTACTGGGACTGCCGACAATGAGCAGTTCTTC. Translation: CASSTGTADNEQFF.

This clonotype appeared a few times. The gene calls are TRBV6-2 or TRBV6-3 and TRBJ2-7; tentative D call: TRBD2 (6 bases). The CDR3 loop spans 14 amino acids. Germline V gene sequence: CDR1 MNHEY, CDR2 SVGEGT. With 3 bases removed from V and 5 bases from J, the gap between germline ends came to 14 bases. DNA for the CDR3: TGTGCCAGCAGTTATCTTCGGGAGATCGACGAGCAGTACTTC. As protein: CASSYLREIDEQYF.

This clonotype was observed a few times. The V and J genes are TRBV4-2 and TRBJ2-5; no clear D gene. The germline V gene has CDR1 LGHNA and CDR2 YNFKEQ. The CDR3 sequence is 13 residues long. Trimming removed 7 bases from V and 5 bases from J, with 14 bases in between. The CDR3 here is CASNPPGGETQYF. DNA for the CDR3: TGTGCCAGCAACCCGCCAGGTGGGGAGACCCAGTACTTC.

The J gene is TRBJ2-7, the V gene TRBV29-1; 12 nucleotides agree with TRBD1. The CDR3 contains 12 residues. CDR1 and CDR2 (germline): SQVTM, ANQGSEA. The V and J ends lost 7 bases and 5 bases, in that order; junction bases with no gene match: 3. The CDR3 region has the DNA TGCAGCGGTGGGACAGGGGGCGACGAGCAGTACTTC. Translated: CSGGTGGDEQYF.